What follows is one TCR beta chain and its context. Its matching antigen is unknown. This CDR3 region has 16 residues. Trimming cost V 4 bases and J 2 bases; bases outside gene matches: 10. CDR1 is SGDLS and CDR2 is YYNGEE in the germline V gene. Assay: immunoSEQ multiplex PCR; the TCRdb copy retains only in-frame clones and omits some. The sample has tens of thousands of clones, about 87% seen once. This specimen belongs to a study of OX40 agonist ivuxolimab in advanced cancers. Across the whole study: Those enrolled were 70% to 85% male, with a mean age of approximately 60 years and ages from roughly 23 to 79.

Study-level points and caveats: The study found among the lowest clonal expansion in partial responders at 0.1-3.0 mg/kg.

Here the sequenced sample was CD4+ or CD8+ T cells sorted from blood, taken in a trial of the OX40 agonist ivuxolimab. This TCR derives from an adult with an advanced solid tumor such as melanoma, head and neck, liver or kidney cancer. The chain couples TRBV9 to TRBJ2-5, with TRBD2 identical over 8 bases. DNA of the CDR3: TGTGCCAGCAGCTCCCCGGGGGGGCCCGTGCAAGAGACCCAGTACTTC. Protein: CASSSPGGPVQETQYF.